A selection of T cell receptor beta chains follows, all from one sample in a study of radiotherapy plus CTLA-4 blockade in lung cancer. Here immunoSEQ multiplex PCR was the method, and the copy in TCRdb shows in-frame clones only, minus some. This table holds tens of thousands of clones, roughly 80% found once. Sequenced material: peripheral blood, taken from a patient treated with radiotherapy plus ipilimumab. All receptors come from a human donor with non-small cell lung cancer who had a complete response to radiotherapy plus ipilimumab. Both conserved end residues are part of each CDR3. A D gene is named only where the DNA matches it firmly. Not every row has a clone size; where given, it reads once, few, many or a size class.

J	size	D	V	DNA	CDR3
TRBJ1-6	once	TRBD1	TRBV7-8	TGTGCCAGCAACCCCACAGGGGGCCAGTATAATTCACCCCTCCACTTT	CASNPTGGQYNSPLHF
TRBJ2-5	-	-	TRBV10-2	TGCGCCAGCAGTGACGTGAGGGCTCAGTACTTC	CASSDVRAQYF
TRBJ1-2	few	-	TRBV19	TGTGCCAGTAGTATCGGGGGGTCCTATGGCTACACCTTC	CASSIGGSYGYTF
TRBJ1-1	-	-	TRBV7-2	TGTGCCAGCAACCTGGTAGGGAGAGGGACTGAAGCTTTCTTT	CASNLVGRGTEAFF
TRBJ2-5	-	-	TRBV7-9	TGTGCCAGCAGCCCGCGGGAGACCCAGTACTTC	CASSPRETQYF
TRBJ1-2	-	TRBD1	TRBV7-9	TGTGCCAGCAGCGTCAGCACAGGGGCAGCTGGCTACACCTTC	CASSVSTGAAGYTF
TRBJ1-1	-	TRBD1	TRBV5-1	TGCGCCAGCAGCCCGACAGGGGGCCTACGTCCGATGAACACTGAAGCTTTCTTT	CASSPTGGLRPMNTEAFF
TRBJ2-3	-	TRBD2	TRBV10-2	TGCGCCAGCAGGCCGGGACTAGCGGGGGGTACGCAGTATTTT	CASRPGLAGGTQYF
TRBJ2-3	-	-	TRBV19	TGTGCCAGTAGTAGGCGTGGTCGCGGGGATACAGATACGCAGTATTTT	CASSRRGRGDTDTQYF
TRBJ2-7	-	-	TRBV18	TGTGCCAGCTCACAAAACAGGGTCGAGCAGTACTTC	CASSQNRVEQYF
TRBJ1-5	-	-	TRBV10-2	TGCGCCAGCAGTGACCCGGGTTCCAATCAGCCCCAGCATTTT	CASSDPGSNQPQHF
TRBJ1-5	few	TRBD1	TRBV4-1	TGCGCCAGCAGCCAAGAAGCCGGGACAGGGTATCAGCCCCAGCATTTT	CASSQEAGTGYQPQHF
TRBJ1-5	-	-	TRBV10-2	TGCGCCAGCAGTGACAGGGCTAGCAATCAGCCCCAGCATTTT	CASSDRASNQPQHF
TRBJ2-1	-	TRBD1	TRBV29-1	TGCAGCGTTGCCGTACAGGGGAACAATGAGCAGTTCTTC	CSVAVQGNNEQFF
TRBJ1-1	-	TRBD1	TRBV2	TGTGCCAGCAGGGATCAGGGGGCCCCTGAAGCTTTCTTT	CASRDQGAPEAFF
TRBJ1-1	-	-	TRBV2	TGTGCCAGCAGTGAGGGGAGCACTGAAGCTTTCTTT	CASSEGSTEAFF
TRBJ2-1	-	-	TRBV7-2	TGTGCCAGCAGCTTAAAGCGGTCGAACAATGAGCAGTTCTTC	CASSLKRSNNEQFF
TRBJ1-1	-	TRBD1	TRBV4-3	TGCGCCAGCAGCCAGGCAGGGGGCCTGGTAGCTTTCTTT	CASSQAGGLVAFF
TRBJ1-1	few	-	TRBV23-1	TGCGCCAGCAGTCCCCCGGGAGGGAACACTGAAGCTTTCTTT	CASSPPGGNTEAFF
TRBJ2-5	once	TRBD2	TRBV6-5	TGTGCCAGCAGTCCCCTCGGGGGGAGGGAGACCCAGTACTTC	CASSPLGGRETQYF
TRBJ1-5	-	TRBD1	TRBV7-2	TGTGCCAGCACTTCCGGGACAGGGGATCAGCCCCAGCATTTT	CASTSGTGDQPQHF
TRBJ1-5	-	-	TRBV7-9	TGTGCCAGCAGCCCCCAACTCGCCAGGGAATCCCCCCGGAGTCAGCCCCAGCATTTT	CASSPQLARESPRSQPQHF
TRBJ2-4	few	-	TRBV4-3	TGCGCCAGCAGCCAAGATCTAAGAGTTACCAAAAACATTCAGTACTTC	CASSQDLRVTKNIQYF
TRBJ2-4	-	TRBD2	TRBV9	TGTGCCAGCAGCGTCGAATCCGGACTAGCGGGGGGGTTAGCCAAAAACATTCAGTACTTC	CASSVESGLAGGLAKNIQYF
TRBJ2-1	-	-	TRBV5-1	TGCGCCAGCAGCTTAACACAGGGACGGGAGCAGTTCTTC	CASSLTQGREQFF
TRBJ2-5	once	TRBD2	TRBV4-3	TGCGCCAGCAGCCCACGCGGGGGGACGGGACTAGCGGGGGCCACCCTCCGCGAGACCCAGTACTTC	CASSPRGGTGLAGATLRETQYF
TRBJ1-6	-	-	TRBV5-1	TGCGCCAGCAGCCAAGATCCCGGTAATTCACCCCTCCACTTT	CASSQDPGNSPLHF
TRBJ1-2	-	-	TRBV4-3	TGCGCCAGCAGCCCAGGTTTAGGCTCAAACTATGGCTACACCTTC	CASSPGLGSNYGYTF
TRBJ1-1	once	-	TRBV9	TGTGCCAGCAGCGTCATACAGACGATAGACACTGAAGCTTTCTTT	CASSVIQTIDTEAFF
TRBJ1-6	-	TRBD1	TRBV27	TGTGCCAGCAATACGGGGACAGGGGTTAATTCACCCCTCCACTTT	CASNTGTGVNSPLHF
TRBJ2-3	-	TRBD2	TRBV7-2	TGTGCCAGCAGCTACGGGACTAGCGGGGGTACAGATACGCAGTATTTT	CASSYGTSGGTDTQYF
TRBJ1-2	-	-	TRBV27	TGTGCCAGCACATCGAACAACCGCTATGGCTACACCTTC	CASTSNNRYGYTF
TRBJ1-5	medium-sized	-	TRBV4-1	TGCGCCAGCAGCCAAGTGAGAGGCCCCCAGCCCCAGCATTTT	CASSQVRGPQPQHF
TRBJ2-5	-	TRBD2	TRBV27	TGTGCCAGCAGTTCTAGCGGGAGCTATGAGACCCAGTACTTC	CASSSSGSYETQYF
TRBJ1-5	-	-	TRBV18	TGTGCCAGCTCACCAGACAGGAATCAGCCCCAGCATTTT	CASSPDRNQPQHF
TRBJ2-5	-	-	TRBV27	TGTGCCAGCAGTTTAGGGGGGACGGCGGGAGAGACCCAGTACTTC	CASSLGGTAGETQYF
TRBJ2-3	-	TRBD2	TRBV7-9	TGTGCCAGCAGCCGCACTAGCGGGAGAACAGATACGCAGTATTTT	CASSRTSGRTDTQYF
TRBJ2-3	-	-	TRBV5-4	TGTGCCAGCAGCTTGAGCGACTACCCCACAGATACGCAGTATTTT	CASSLSDYPTDTQYF
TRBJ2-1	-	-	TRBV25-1	TGTGCCAGCAGTCACCTAAGTGAGCAGTTCTTC	CASSHLSEQFF
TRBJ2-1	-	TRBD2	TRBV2	TGTGCCAGCAGTTTGGGACTAGCGGGAGTTCTCGATGAGCAGTTCTTC	CASSLGLAGVLDEQFF
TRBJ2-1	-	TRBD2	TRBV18	TGTGCCAGCTCACTTCTAGCGGGGGCCTCCAATGAGCAGTTCTTC	CASSLLAGASNEQFF
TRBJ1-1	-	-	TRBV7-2	TGTGCCAGCAGCTATGACGGGGGAGACACTGAAGCTTTCTTT	CASSYDGGDTEAFF
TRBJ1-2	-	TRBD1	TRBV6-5	TGTGCCAGCAGTGGGACAGGCTATGGCTACACCTTC	CASSGTGYGYTF